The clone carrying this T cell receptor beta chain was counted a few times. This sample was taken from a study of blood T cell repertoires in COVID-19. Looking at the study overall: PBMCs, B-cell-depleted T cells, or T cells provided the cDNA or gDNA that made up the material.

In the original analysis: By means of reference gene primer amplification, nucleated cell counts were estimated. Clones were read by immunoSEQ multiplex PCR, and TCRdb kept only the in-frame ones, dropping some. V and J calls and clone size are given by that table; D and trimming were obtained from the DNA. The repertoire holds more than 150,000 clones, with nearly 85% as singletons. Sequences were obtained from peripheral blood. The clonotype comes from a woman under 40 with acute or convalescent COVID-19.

The CDR3: CATRPGVSGYTF. The CDR3 region has the DNA TGTGCCACACGTCCTGGAGTGTCCGGCTACACCTTC. V gene TRBV28 combines with J gene TRBJ1-2; D call uncertain. In germline, CDR1 is MDHEN, CDR2 SYDVKM. The CDR3 has 12 residues. V was shortened by 10 bases and J by 8 bases, with 17 bases between the two germline ends.